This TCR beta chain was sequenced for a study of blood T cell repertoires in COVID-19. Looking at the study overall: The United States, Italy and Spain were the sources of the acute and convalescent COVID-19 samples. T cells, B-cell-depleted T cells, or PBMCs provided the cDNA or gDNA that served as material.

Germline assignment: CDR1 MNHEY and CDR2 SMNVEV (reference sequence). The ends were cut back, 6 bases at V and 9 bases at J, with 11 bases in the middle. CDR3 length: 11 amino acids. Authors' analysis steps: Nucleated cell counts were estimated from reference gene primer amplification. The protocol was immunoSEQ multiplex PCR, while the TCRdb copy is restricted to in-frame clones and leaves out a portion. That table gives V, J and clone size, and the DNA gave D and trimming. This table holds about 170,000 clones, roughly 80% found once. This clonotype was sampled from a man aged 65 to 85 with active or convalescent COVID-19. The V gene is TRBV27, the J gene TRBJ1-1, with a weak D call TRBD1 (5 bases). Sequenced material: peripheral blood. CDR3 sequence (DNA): TGTGCCAGCAGCCACAGGTTTCAAGCTTTCTTT. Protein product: CASSHRFQAFF.